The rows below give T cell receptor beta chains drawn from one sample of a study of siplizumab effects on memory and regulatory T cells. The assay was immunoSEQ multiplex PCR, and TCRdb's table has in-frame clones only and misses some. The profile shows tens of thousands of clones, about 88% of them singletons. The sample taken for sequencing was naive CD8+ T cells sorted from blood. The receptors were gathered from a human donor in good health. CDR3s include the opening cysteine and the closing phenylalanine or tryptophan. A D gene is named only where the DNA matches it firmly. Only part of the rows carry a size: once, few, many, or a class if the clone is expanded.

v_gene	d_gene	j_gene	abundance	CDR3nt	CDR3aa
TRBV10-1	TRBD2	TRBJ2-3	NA	TGCGCCAGCAGCCGACTAGCGGGAGTGGATACGCAGTATTTT	CASSRLAGVDTQYF
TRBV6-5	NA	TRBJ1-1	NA	TGTGCCAGCAGTTTCCACAGGGCGGCGAACACTGAAGCTTTCTTT	CASSFHRAANTEAFF
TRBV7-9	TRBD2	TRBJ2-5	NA	TGTGCCAGCAGCTTGACTAGCGACCCCCAAGAGACCCAGTACTTC	CASSLTSDPQETQYF
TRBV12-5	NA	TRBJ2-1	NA	TGTGCTAGTGGTTTGTGGGCGTATGAGCAGTTCTTC	CASGLWAYEQFF
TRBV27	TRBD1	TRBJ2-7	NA	TGTGCCAGCAGCCGGACAGGGGGCTACGAGCAGTACTTC	CASSRTGGYEQYF
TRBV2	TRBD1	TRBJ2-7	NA	TGTGCCAGCAGTGAAGCGCTTGGACAGGGAGAGGAGCAGTACTTC	CASSEALGQGEEQYF
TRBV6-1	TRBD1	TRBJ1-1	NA	TGTGCCAGCAGTGAGGAGACAGGGCTAGACATGAACACTGAAGCTTTCTTT	CASSEETGLDMNTEAFF
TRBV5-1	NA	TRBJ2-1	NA	TGCGCCAGCAGCTTGGAAAGCTACAATGAGCAGTTCTTC	CASSLESYNEQFF
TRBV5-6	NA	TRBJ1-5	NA	TGTGCCAGCAGCTTGGTTCGGGACAGCAATCAGCCCCAGCATTTT	CASSLVRDSNQPQHF
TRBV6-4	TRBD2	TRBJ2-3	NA	TGTGCCAGCAGTGCCCTAGCGGGGTCAGATACGCAGTATTTT	CASSALAGSDTQYF
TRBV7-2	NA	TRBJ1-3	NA	TGTGCCAGCAGCTCAACACTGGGCCCTGGAAACACCATATATTTT	CASSSTLGPGNTIYF
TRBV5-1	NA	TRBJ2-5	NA	TGCGCCAGCAGCAAAGAAACCGGGCATACGGAGACCCAGTACTTC	CASSKETGHTETQYF
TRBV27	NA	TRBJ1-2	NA	TGTGCCAGCAGTTTATGGGGATATCCAGGGGTAAACTATGGCTACACCTTC	CASSLWGYPGVNYGYTF
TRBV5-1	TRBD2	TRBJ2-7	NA	TGCGCCAGCAGCGCGCTCGGGGGGGACCAACCCTACGAGCAGTACTTC	CASSALGGDQPYEQYF
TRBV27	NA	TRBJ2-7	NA	TGTGCCAGCAGCCCATCCGGGACTCTTCGATACGAGCAGTACTTC	CASSPSGTLRYEQYF
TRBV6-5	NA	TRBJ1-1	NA	TGTGCCAGCAGTTACGCCGGGGGTGAAGCTTTCTTT	CASSYAGGEAFF
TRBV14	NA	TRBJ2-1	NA	TGTGCCAGCAGCCAATATGGGGACTACAATGAGCAGTTCTTC	CASSQYGDYNEQFF
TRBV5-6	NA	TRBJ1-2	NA	TGTGCCAGCAGCTGGGGGGAACCTGGCTACACCTTC	CASSWGEPGYTF
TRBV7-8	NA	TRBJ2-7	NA	TGTGCCAGCAGCCAGCGGGACAGCCTCTCCTACGAGCAGTACTTC	CASSQRDSLSYEQYF
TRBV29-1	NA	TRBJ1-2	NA	TGCAGCGTTGGTGGGGGAAGTGATGGCTACACCTTC	CSVGGGSDGYTF
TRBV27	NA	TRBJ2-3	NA	TGTGCCAGCAGTCCCACAGGGATGATCACAGATACGCAGTATTTT	CASSPTGMITDTQYF
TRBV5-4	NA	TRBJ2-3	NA	TGTGCCAGCAGCTTTGGTCAGGGGGGAGATACGCAGTATTTT	CASSFGQGGDTQYF
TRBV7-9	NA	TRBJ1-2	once	TGTGCCAGCAGCTTACGGGCCAGCCAGGGAGGCTACACCTTC	CASSLRASQGGYTF
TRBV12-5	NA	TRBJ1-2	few	TGTGCTAGTGGCCCCTATGGGGGCTACACCTTC	CASGPYGGYTF
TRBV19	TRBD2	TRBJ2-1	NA	TGTGCCAGTAGGTCTAGCGGCGGGAGCCTGTTCAATGAGCAGTTCTTC	CASRSSGGSLFNEQFF
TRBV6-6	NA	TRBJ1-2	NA	TGTGCCAGCAGTTACGCAGGGGACTCCTATGGCTACACCTTC	CASSYAGDSYGYTF
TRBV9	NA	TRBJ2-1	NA	TGTGCCAGCAGCGTAGCCAGCCGATACAATGAGCAGTTCTTC	CASSVASRYNEQFF
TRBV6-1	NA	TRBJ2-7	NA	TGTGCCAGCAGTGAAGCTGGGGGCGCCAACGAGCAGTACTTC	CASSEAGGANEQYF
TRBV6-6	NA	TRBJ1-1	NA	TGTGCCAGCCTTTGGGGGGGCAATACTGAAGCTTTCTTT	CASLWGGNTEAFF
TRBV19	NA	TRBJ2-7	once	TGTGCCAGTAGTATCTGGGGTCAAACAGACGAGCAGTACTTC	CASSIWGQTDEQYF
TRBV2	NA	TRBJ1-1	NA	TGTGCCAGCAGTGTTTCGACAGGAGGAAACACTGAAGCTTTCTTT	CASSVSTGGNTEAFF
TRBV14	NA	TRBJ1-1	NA	TGTGCCAGCAGCCAAGTATCAGGGAACACTGAAGCTTTCTTT	CASSQVSGNTEAFF
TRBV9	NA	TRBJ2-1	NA	TGTGCCAGCAGCGTAGGGGCAGGGTACGATGAGCAGTTCTTC	CASSVGAGYDEQFF
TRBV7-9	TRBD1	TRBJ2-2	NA	TGTGCCAGCAGCTTAAGGGGGACAGGGGGCACCGGGGAGCTGTTTTTT	CASSLRGTGGTGELFF
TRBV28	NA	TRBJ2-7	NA	TGTGCCACCAGGGCAGGGTACGAGCAGTACTTC	CATRAGYEQYF
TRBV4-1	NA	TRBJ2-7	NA	TGCGCCAGCAGCCAAGATCTGAGGGGCGGGCAGTACTTC	CASSQDLRGGQYF
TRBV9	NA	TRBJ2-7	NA	TGTGCCAGCACCAAGAGGGGGGGAGCTGGAGAGCAGTACTTC	CASTKRGGAGEQYF
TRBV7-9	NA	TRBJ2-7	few	TGTGCCAGCAGCTTAGAGGGCGGGACAATAGGAGAGCAGTACTTC	CASSLEGGTIGEQYF
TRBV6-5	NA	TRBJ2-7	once	TGTGCCAGCAGTTCCCTGGGAACATTTAGCTCCTACGAGCAGTACTTC	CASSSLGTFSSYEQYF
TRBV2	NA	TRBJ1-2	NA	TGTGCCAGCAGCCCCTCCCAGGGGTCCTATGGCTACACCTTC	CASSPSQGSYGYTF
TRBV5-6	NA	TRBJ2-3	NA	TGTGCCAGCAGCGATTGGACAGCCGAGGAACCACGTGAATCAGATACGCAGTATTTT	CASSDWTAEEPRESDTQYF
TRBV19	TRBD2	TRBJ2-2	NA	TGTGCCAGCCGGGGTAGCGGGAGGAATCCCGGGGAGCTGTTTTTT	CASRGSGRNPGELFF
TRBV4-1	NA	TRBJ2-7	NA	TGCGCCAGCAGCCAATCACTTGCCTACGAGCAGTACTTC	CASSQSLAYEQYF
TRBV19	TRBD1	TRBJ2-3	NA	TGTGCCAGTAGTTATACAGGGGGCCGCACAGATACGCAGTATTTT	CASSYTGGRTDTQYF
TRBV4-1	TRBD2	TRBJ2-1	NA	TGCGCCAGCAGGTCTAGCGGGAATGAGCAGTTCTTC	CASRSSGNEQFF
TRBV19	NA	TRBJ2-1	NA	TGTGCCAGTAGTATAGTCCGGGGTTCGGGCGAGCAGTTCTTC	CASSIVRGSGEQFF
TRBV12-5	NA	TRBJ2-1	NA	TGTGCTAGTGGCACGGGGCCGTTGCCCACCGGTGAGCAGTTCTTC	CASGTGPLPTGEQFF
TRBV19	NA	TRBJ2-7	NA	TGTGCCAGTAGTTTTCTGCAGGGATACGAGCAGTACTTC	CASSFLQGYEQYF